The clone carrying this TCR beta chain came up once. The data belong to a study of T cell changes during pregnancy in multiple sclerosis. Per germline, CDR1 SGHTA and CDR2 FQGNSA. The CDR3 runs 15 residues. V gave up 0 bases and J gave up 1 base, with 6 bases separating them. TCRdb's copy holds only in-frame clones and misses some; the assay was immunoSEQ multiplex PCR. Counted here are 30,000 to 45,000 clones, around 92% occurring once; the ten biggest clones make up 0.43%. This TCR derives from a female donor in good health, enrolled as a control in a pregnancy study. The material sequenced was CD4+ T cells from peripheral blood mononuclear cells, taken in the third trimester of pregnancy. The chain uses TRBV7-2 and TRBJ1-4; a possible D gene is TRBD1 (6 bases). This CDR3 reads CASSLAGGTNEKLFF. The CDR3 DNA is TGTGCCAGCAGCTTAGCAGGGGGAACTAATGAAAAACTGTTTTTT.